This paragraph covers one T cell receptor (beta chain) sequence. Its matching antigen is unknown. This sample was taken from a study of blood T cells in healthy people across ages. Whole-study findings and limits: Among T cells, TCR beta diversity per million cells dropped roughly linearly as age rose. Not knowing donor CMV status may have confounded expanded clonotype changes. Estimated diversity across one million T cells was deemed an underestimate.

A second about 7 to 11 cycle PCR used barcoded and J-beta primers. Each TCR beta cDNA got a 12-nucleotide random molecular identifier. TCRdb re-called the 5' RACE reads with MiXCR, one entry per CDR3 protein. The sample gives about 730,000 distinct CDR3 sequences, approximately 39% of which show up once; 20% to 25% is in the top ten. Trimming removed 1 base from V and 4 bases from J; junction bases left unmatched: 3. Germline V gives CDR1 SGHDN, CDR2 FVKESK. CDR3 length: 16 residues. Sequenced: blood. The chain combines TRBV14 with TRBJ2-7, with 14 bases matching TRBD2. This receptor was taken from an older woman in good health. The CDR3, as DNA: TGTGCCAGCAGCCAAGGGACTAGCGGGAGGTGGTACGAGCAGTACTTC. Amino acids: CASSQGTSGRWYEQYF.